This T cell receptor beta chain was sequenced during a study of cytomegalovirus exposure and HLA in healthy donors. Study results and caveats: Accurate predictions that matched the HLA-A and HLA-B alleles of most subjects were reportedly made from TCR beta sequences. In an earlier analysis, about 87% or about 30%: the productive usage of most TCR beta V segments. Later, TCR association rates were found to vary by HLA locus, highest for DRB1 and lowest for HLA-C.

This clone was picked up a small number of times. Its antigen is not identified. This PCR relied on a set of 60 Vbeta primers and 13 Jbeta primers. Produced via immunoSEQ multiplex PCR; TCRdb's table is partial and in-frame only. The sample holds under 200,000 clones, approximately 83% seen once. The receptor was isolated from a man aged 18 to 30 in good health and CMV-seropositive. The sequenced sample consisted of PBMCs.

This CDR3 is CASSYSMAGQPLHF. The CDR3 coding sequence is TGTGCCAGCAGTTACAGCATGGCAGGGCAACCCCTCCACTTT. The chain has TRBV6-5 and TRBJ1-6; D is possibly TRBD1 (5 bases). CDR3 length: 14 amino acids. V dropped 2 bases and J dropped 12 bases, with 14 bases sitting between them. In germline, CDR1 is MNHEY, CDR2 SVGAGI.